Listed below are T cell receptor beta chains from one sample, sequenced in a study of cytomegalovirus exposure and HLA in healthy donors. The repertoire was sequenced with immunoSEQ multiplex PCR; TCRdb's copy has only in-frame clones and lacks some. The sample carries around 150,000 clones, around 80% recorded once. Sample: PBMCs. The origin of the receptors is a man aged 30-40 years in good health. CDR3s include the opening cysteine and the closing phenylalanine or tryptophan. The D gene is left open where the match is weak. The size entry is marked missing in some rows and otherwise reads once, few, many or a size class.

>TRBJ2-7|TRBD2|TRBV7-2|.
TGTGCCAGCAGCGCACCAGAGACTAGCGGGATCGAGGAGCAGTACTTC
CASSAPETSGIEEQYF
>TRBJ2-3|.|TRBV28|few
TGTGCCAGCAGCCTAGGACAGAGCGCAGATACGCAGTATTTT
CASSLGQSADTQYF
>TRBJ2-1|.|TRBV7-2|.
TGTGCCAGCAGCTTATTAAATGAGCAGTTCTTC
CASSLLNEQFF
>TRBJ2-7|.|TRBV19|.
TGTGCCAGTAGTATAGATCCGCGGACAACCGAGCAGTACTTC
CASSIDPRTTEQYF
>TRBJ1-2|TRBD1|TRBV27|.
TGTGCCAGCAGTTTAGGGACAGGGACTGGCTACACCTTC
CASSLGTGTGYTF
>TRBJ2-1|.|TRBV30|.
TGTGCCTGGAGTGTATCACAGACCTCCAATGAGCAGTTCTTC
CAWSVSQTSNEQFF
>TRBJ2-1|.|TRBV6-4|.
TGTGCCAGCAGTGACTCAAGTGAGGGTGAGCAGTTCTTC
CASSDSSEGEQFF
>TRBJ2-3|.|TRBV25-1|.
TGTGCCAGCAGAAACAGGGCGGATACGCAGTATTTT
CASRNRADTQYF
>TRBJ2-2|.|TRBV4-3|.
TGCGCCAGCAGCCAAGATATGCGAGTCGGAGGGTACCCCGGGGAGCTGTTTTTT
CASSQDMRVGGYPGELFF
>TRBJ1-5|.|TRBV4-1|.
TGCGCCAGCAGCCAAGAGGACAGAACTAATCAGCCCCAGCATTTT
CASSQEDRTNQPQHF
>TRBJ1-1|TRBD1|TRBV4-3|.
TGCGCCAGCAGCCCTGGGACAGGGGACACTGAAGCTTTCTTT
CASSPGTGDTEAFF
>TRBJ2-7|TRBD1|TRBV25-1|.
TGTGCCAGCGGGGACAGTGCCTACGAGCAGTACTTC
CASGDSAYEQYF
>TRBJ1-1|TRBD1|TRBV18|few
TGTGCCAGCTCCCGGACAGGGGACACTGAAGCTTTCTTT
CASSRTGDTEAFF
>TRBJ2-7|TRBD1|TRBV25-1|.
TGTGCCAGCAGTGACTACTCGGGGACAGGGAAGTTCGAGCAGTACTTC
CASSDYSGTGKFEQYF
>TRBJ2-1|.|TRBV7-2|few
TGTGCCAGCACCATGCGGCACGTCAATGAGCAGTTCTTC
CASTMRHVNEQFF
>TRBJ2-5|TRBD1|TRBV6-5|.
TGTGCCAGCAGTTATGCCGACAGGGGGGCCTTTTCGGCCCAGTACTTC
CASSYADRGAFSAQYF
>TRBJ2-7|TRBD2|TRBV2|.
TGTGCCAGCAGTGAGGGGCTAGCGGGAGTCTACGAGCAGTACTTC
CASSEGLAGVYEQYF
>TRBJ2-3|.|TRBV2|few
TGTGCCAGCAGTGAAGCGAGGAATACGCAGTATTTT
CASSEARNTQYF
>TRBJ2-1|TRBD2|TRBV27|.
TGTGCCAGCAGTTCGCGACTAGCGGGAGGGGGCCCCTACAATGAGCAGTTCTTC
CASSSRLAGGGPYNEQFF
>TRBJ2-3|TRBD2|TRBV9|.
TGTGCCAGCAGCGAACGGACTAGCGGGCTCACAGATACGCAGTATTTT
CASSERTSGLTDTQYF
>TRBJ2-7|.|TRBV2|few
TGTGCCAGCAGTGTCTCGGGATACGAGCAGTACTTC
CASSVSGYEQYF
>TRBJ2-5|TRBD2|TRBV11-3|.
TGTGCCAGCAGCTTAGGCACTAGCGGGAGGTTCGAGACCCAGTACTTC
CASSLGTSGRFETQYF
>TRBJ2-1|.|TRBV4-1|.
TGCGCCAGCAGCCCCGGGAGCTCCTACAATGAGCAGTTCTTC
CASSPGSSYNEQFF
>TRBJ2-2|TRBD2|TRBV11-1|once
TGTGCCAGCAGCTTATGGTTAGCGGGTAGCACCGGGGAGCTGTTTTTT
CASSLWLAGSTGELFF
>TRBJ2-2|.|TRBV19|few
TGTGCCAGTAGTCGGGGTCGGGGGTCGGGGGAGCTGTTTTTT
CASSRGRGSGELFF
>TRBJ1-4|.|TRBV6-1|.
TGTGCCAGCAAGGACCAGGGATGGAGTGAAAAACTGTTTTTT
CASKDQGWSEKLFF
>TRBJ2-4|.|TRBV7-9|once
TGTGCCAGCAGCCCCGGGGGTTCCGGGGGATTAGCCAAAAACATTCAGTACTTC
CASSPGGSGGLAKNIQYF
>TRBJ1-5|TRBD1|TRBV4-3|.
TGCGCCAGCAGCCTCTGGACAGGGAGCAATCAGCCCCAGCATTTT
CASSLWTGSNQPQHF
>TRBJ2-5|TRBD1|TRBV19|once
TGTGCCAGTAGTATAGATGGGCCAGGGGGCTTAAGAGAGACCCAGTACTTC
CASSIDGPGGLRETQYF
>TRBJ1-2|.|TRBV19|.
TGTGCCAGTAGCCGCCATCGGGCAGGGGATGGTGGCTACACCTTC
CASSRHRAGDGGYTF
>TRBJ1-5|TRBD1|TRBV27|.
TGTGCCAGCGGTAACAGGGGTTCACAGCCCCAGCATTTT
CASGNRGSQPQHF
>TRBJ2-7|TRBD2|TRBV4-1|.
TGCGCCAGCAGCCAACATGCGGGAGGGCCCCAGGCCTACGAGCAGTACTTC
CASSQHAGGPQAYEQYF
>TRBJ2-1|TRBD2|TRBV4-3|once
TGCGCCAGCAGCCAAGAGGGTAGCGGGACGGGCAATGAGCAGTTCTTC
CASSQEGSGTGNEQFF
>TRBJ2-2|TRBD1|TRBV6-6|.
TGTGCCAGCATTACCAGGACAGGGAACACCGGGGAGCTGTTTTTT
CASITRTGNTGELFF
>TRBJ1-5|TRBD1|TRBV6-1|.
TGTGCCAGCGCAGACAGGGCTGTGGGTCAGCCCCAGCATTTT
CASADRAVGQPQHF
>TRBJ1-4|.|TRBV18|.
TGTGCCAGCTCAGCGGTGGAGCGGAATGAAAAACTGTTTTTT
CASSAVERNEKLFF
>TRBJ1-2|.|TRBV27|.
TGTGCCAGCCGCCAGGTGGGTCGGAACTATGGCTACACCTTC
CASRQVGRNYGYTF